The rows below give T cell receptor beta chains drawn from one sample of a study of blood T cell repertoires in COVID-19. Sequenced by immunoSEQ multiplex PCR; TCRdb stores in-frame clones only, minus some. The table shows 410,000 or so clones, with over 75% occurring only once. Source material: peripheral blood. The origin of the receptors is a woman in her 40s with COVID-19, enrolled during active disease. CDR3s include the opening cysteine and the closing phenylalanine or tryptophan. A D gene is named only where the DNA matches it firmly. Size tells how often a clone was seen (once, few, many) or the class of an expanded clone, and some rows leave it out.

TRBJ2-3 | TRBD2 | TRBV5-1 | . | CASSLFTSGGSSTDTQYF | TGCGCCAGCAGCTTGTTTACTAGCGGGGGGTCGAGCACAGATACGCAGTATTTT
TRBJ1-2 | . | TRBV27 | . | CASSLGGGYGYTF | TGTGCCAGCAGTTTAGGGGGGGGCTATGGCTACACCTTC
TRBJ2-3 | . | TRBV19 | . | CASSNDYSTDTQYF | TGTGCCAGTAGCAACGACTACAGCACAGATACGCAGTATTTT
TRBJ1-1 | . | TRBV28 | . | CASRSGGGGTEAFF | TGTGCCAGCAGGTCCGGGGGTGGGGGCACTGAAGCTTTCTTT
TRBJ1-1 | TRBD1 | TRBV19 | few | CASSIAGGTEAFF | TGTGCCAGTAGTATAGCAGGGGGCACTGAAGCTTTCTTT
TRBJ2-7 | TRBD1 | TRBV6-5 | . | CASSYPGTGGYEQYF | TGTGCCAGCAGTTACCCCGGGACAGGAGGTTACGAGCAGTACTTC
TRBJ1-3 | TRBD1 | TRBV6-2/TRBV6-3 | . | CASSATGKASGNTIYF | TGTGCCAGCAGTGCGACAGGGAAGGCATCTGGAAACACCATATATTTT
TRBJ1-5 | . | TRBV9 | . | CASSASTGNQPQHF | TGTGCCAGCAGCGCCTCGACAGGCAATCAGCCCCAGCATTTT
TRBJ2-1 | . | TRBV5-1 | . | CASSVGGGEQFF | TGCGCCAGCAGCGTCGGGGGTGGTGAGCAGTTCTTC
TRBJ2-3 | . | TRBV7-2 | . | CASSLARGGGDTQYF | TGTGCCAGCAGCTTAGCGAGGGGGGGAGGAGATACGCAGTATTTT
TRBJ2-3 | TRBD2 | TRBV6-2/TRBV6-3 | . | CASSSLAGTTDTQYF | TGTGCCAGCAGTTCACTAGCGGGGACCACAGATACGCAGTATTTT
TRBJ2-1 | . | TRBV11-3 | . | CASSLGFSVEQFF | TGTGCCAGCAGCTTAGGCTTTAGCGTTGAGCAGTTCTTC
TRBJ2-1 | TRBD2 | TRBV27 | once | CASSLSPAGGPRDYNEQFF | TGTGCCAGCAGTTTATCTCCAGCGGGAGGGCCGCGGGATTACAATGAGCAGTTCTTC
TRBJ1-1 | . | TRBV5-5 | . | CASSLGQIVQAFF | TGTGCCAGCAGCTTGGGACAGATTGTTCAAGCTTTCTTT
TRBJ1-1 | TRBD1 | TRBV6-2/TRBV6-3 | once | CASSHGQGDVNTEAFF | TGTGCCAGCAGTCATGGACAGGGTGACGTTAACACTGAAGCTTTCTTT
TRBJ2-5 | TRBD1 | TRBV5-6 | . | CASSLEGQGIQETQYF | TGTGCCAGCAGCTTGGAAGGACAGGGAATTCAAGAGACCCAGTACTTC
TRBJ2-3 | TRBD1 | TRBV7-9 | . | CASSFGGQSFTDTQYF | TGTGCCAGCAGCTTTGGGGGACAGTCGTTCACAGATACGCAGTATTTT
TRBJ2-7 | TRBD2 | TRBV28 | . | CASTLGTSGRGYEQYF | TGTGCCAGCACCCTAGGGACTAGCGGGAGGGGCTACGAGCAGTACTTC
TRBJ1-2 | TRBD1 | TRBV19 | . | CASSRDRDYGYTF | TGTGCCAGTAGTCGGGACAGGGACTATGGCTACACCTTC